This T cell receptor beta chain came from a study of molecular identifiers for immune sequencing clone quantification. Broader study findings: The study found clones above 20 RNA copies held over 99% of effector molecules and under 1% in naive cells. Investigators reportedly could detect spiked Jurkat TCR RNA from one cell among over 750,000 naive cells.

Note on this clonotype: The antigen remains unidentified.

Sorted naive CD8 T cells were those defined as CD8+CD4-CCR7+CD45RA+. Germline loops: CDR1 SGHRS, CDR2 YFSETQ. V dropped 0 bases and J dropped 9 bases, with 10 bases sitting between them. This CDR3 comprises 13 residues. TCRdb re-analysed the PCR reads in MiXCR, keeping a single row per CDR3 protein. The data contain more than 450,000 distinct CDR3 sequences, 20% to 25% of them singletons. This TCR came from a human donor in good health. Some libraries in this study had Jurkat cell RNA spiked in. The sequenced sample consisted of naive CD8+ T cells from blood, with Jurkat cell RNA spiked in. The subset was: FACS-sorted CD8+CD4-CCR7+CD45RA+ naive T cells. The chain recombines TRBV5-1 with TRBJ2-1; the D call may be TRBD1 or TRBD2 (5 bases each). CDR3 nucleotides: TGCGCCAGCAGCTTGGTCGGGGCGCCTGAGCAGTTCTTC. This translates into CASSLVGAPEQFF. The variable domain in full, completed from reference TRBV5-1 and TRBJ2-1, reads KAGVTQTPRYLIKTRGQQVTLSCSPISGHRSVSWYQQTPGQGLQFLFEYFSETQRNKGNFPGRFSGRQFSNSRSEMNVSTLELGDSALYLCASSLVGAPEQFFGPGTRLTVL.